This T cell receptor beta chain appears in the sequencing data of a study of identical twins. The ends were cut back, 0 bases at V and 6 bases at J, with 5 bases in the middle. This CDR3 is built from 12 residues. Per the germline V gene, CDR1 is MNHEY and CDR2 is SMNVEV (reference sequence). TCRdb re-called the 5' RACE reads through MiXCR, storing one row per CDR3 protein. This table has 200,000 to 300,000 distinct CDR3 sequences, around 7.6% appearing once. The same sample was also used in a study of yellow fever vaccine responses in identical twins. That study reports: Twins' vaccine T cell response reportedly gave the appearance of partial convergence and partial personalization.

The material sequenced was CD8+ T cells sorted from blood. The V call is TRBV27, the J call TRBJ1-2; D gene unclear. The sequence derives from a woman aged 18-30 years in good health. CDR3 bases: TGTGCCAGCAGTTTATCCGGGGATGGCTACACCTTC. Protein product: CASSLSGDGYTF.